The sample holds a few counts of the clone carrying this T cell receptor beta chain. Its antigen is as yet unknown. This record belongs to a study of T cell repertoires in cytomegalovirus infection. MiXCR was run by TCRdb on the reads, yielding one entry per CDR3 protein. The sample gives fewer than 850,000 distinct CDR3 sequences, roughly 28% of which show up once; around 14% is in the top ten. There are 14 residues in the CDR3. With 2 bases removed from V and 4 bases from J, the gap between germline ends came to 9 bases. Germline values: CDR1 MNHEY, CDR2 SVGAGI. The TCR originated in a human donor in good health (CMV status not recorded). Some clones in this sample may be carry-over from other donors' samples. The J gene is TRBJ2-1, the V gene TRBV6-5; possible D gene TRBD2, 5 bases. This material consisted of cultured CD8+ T cells from PBMCs, taken from culture after CMV antigen stimulation. The CDR3 spells CASSYEGRYNEQFF. As DNA, the CDR3 is TGTGCCAGCAGTTACGAGGGTCGATACAATGAGCAGTTCTTC.